This T cell receptor beta chain was captured by sequencing in a study of PD-1 blockade in classical Hodgkin lymphoma (TCRdb year 2020). Background on the whole study: Nivolumab dosing was 3 mg/kg intravenously every 2 weeks, continuing until either disease progression or unacceptable toxicity. A peripheral blood immune signature of response to PD-1 blockade in classical Hodgkin lymphoma was defined using TCR beta sequencing and CyTOF.

The full study reports these points: Trial patients with a complete response had baseline diversity similar to that of newly diagnosed patients, while partial responders and progressors had significantly lower diversity. Newly diagnosed patients were reported to have lower baseline TCR diversity than healthy donors, and relapsed/refractory patients were reported to have lower baseline TCR diversity still. The study covered only a single clinical trial cohort, and the causes of the repertoire differences, possibly disease activity or prior therapy, were still not defined. Patients starting nivolumab less than 1 year after ASCT had lower diversity and were excluded from later analyses to avoid confounding by immune reconstitution. CD4+ but not CD8+ TCR diversity rose significantly by C4D1 (p=0.0027 vs p=0.16), most apparent in complete responders (p=0.02).

For this clone: Its target antigen remains unknown. Per-base qualities were not stored, and no clone one base away is much larger.

This specimen's time point label, per the study, means: cycle 2 day 1 (C2D1) of nivolumab. Relapse after autologous stem cell transplantation had occurred in all trial patients, and cohorts A, B and C were distinguished by prior brentuximab vedotin exposure. The trial cohort was composed of around 60 patients with relapsed/refractory classical Hodgkin lymphoma, for whom complete response, partial response or progressive disease was recorded as best overall response. In the multi-cohort phase II CheckMate 205 trial, trial patients received single-agent nivolumab. An independent review committee assessed best overall response by applying the 2007 International Working Group response criteria. PBMCs from the trial were collected at three points: immediately before nivolumab initiation (C1D1), and during therapy at cycle 2 day 1 and cycle 4 day 1. After peripheral blood was drawn into 8 mL Vacutainer Cell Preparation Tubes, PBMCs were isolated by centrifugation and then cryopreserved.

Based on the germline V gene (reference sequence), the CDR1 and CDR2 sequences are LNHDA and SQIVND. Including cysteine and phenylalanine, the CDR3 has 17 amino acids. The retained sequence is limited to the CDR3, 51 bases, with the frame set at the first base. V ends up 4 bases short and J 4 bases short, with an unmatched junction base count of 9. Genomic DNA was isolated using the Qiagen DNeasy kit from unsorted PBMCs as well as from negatively selected CD4+ and CD8+ fractions. TCR beta CDR3 regions were subjected to amplification by immunoSEQ multiplex PCR with primers that anneal to V and J segments. A synthetic immune receptor repertoire was used to minimize amplification bias, and any residual bias was removed computationally once sequencing was done. Concerning the study's data processing: Custom Python scripts were used to quantify repertoire diversity as the Shannon entropy index. Unsorted, CD4+ and CD8+ repertoires were analyzed separately, except in combined analyses where CD4+ and CD8+ sequences were merged in silico. A clone counted as expanded when the clone's frequency after treatment rose at least 2-fold relative to C1D1, and clones undetected at baseline were given a pseudocount of 0.5. Clones with 0 or 1 copy at C1D1 were defined as singleton clones, while clones with 2 or more copies were defined as non-singleton clones. By matching protein sequences in sorted samples from the same patient, clones expanded in unsorted samples were annotated as CD4+, CD8+ or unknown. Wilcoxon tests on paired samples were used to test diversity changes from C1D1 to C4D1. The immuneACCESS repertoire file appears here via TCRdb, limited to in-frame rearrangements. These files lack a portion of the clones; in checked studies, under half of the deficit traces to unresolved V genes, and the cause of the others is not known. V and J calls and clone size come straight from that table; D and trimming were deduced from the DNA. Recorded for this sample are 95,000 to 100,000 clones; approximately 90% of them occurred a single time. The ten largest make up 5% to 7.5% of the sample.

The chain links TRBV19 with TRBJ2-3; TRBD2 matches 12 bases in the middle. The clonotype was recovered from a human donor with classical Hodgkin lymphoma. Sequencing was performed on peripheral blood mononuclear cells (PBMCs), taken before the second cycle of nivolumab. The CDR3 amino acid sequence is: CASSKAVTSGGADTQYF. The DNA sequence reads TGTGCCAGTAGTAAGGCGGTGACTAGCGGGGGCGCAGATACGCAGTATTTT.